This T cell receptor beta chain is drawn from a study of CD4 T cell repertoires in COVID-19 (TCRdb year 2021). In terms of the full investigation: For cross-reactivity analysis, CFSE-low cells were expanded with IL-2 for 10 days, then relabeled and restimulated with spike proteins from other coronaviruses. The study characterized naturally processed CD4+ T cell responses to SARS-CoV-2 spike and nucleoprotein in COVID-19-recovered individuals, using TCR Vbeta sequencing to assess clonal composition. In three recovered individuals, the researchers analyzed the TCR Vbeta repertoire of SARS-CoV-2-reactive T cells at the subset level. Broad study findings and their caveats: Several of the most expanded SARS-CoV-2-reactive clonotypes were shared between two or all three memory subsets, suggesting intraclonal diversification. Between about 6.5 and 28% of SARS-CoV-2 clonotypes were also detected in secondary cultures stimulated with SARS-CoV and/or HKU1 spike, a finding consistent with cross-reactivity.

Library preparation used the immunoSEQ multiplex PCR assay. Regarding the original processing steps: The Chao-Jaccard similarity index and counts of shared clonotypes were used to quantify repertoire overlap between subsets. Not all clones reach the TCRdb copy of this immuneACCESS table, which keeps in-frame sequences only. Checked studies attribute under half of the gap to unresolved V genes and leave the rest unexplained. Clonal size and the V and J genes are those of that table, whereas D and trimming came from the DNA. The sample table shows some 24,000 clones, and 93% are seen once. The ten most abundant clones make up 0.66% of the sample. Memory T cell samples that were not cultured were sequenced immediately after ex vivo isolation. From peripheral blood mononuclear cells, the researchers isolated CD4+ total memory, central memory, effector memory and circulating T follicular helper cells.

The trim is 7 bases for V and 2 bases for J, with a gap of 15 bases between the germline ends. CDR1 and CDR2 are drawn from the germline V gene: MDHEN, SYDVKM. Measured from the cysteine to the phenylalanine, the CDR3 is 15 residues long. The entry retains the CDR3 DNA only, 45 bases that are in frame from base 1. Details on this clone: There is no known antigen for this receptor. One base away there is no much larger clone; base qualities are not given.

The receptor was isolated from a human donor who had COVID-19. The sequenced sample was circulating follicular helper CD4+ T cells (cTfh) from blood, obtained before the COVID-19 pandemic. What this sample's cell subset or site label stands for: circulating T follicular helper cells. The chain is made from TRBV28 and TRBJ1-5; perhaps TRBD1 is the D gene, with 5 bases matching. At the DNA level, the sequence is TGTGCCAGCACCTATCGGGGGATGGGCAATCAGCCCCAGCATTTT. It translates as CASTYRGMGNQPQHF. Reference TRBV28 and TRBJ1-5 genes cover what lies past the CDR3, so the full variable domain is DVKVTQSSRYLVKRTGEKVFLECVQDMDHENMFWYRQDPGLGLRLIYFSYDVKMKEKGDIPEGYSVSREKKERFSLILESASTNQTSMYLCASTYRGMGNQPQHFGDGTRLSIL.